The source of this T cell receptor (beta chain) is a study of blood T cell repertoires in COVID-19 (TCRdb year 2020). Regarding the study in general: Samples from collaborators originated in the United States, Italy and Spain and spanned both the acute and convalescent phases of COVID-19. Samples were obtained from the ongoing ImmuneRACE study (first 160 participants) and from 1,000 to 1,500 subjects provided by 6 global collaborators. The material from the prospective study consisted of cDNA or gDNA derived from T cells, B-cell-depleted T cells, or PBMCs. The dataset comprised deeply sampled blood TCRbeta repertoires from subjects exposed to, actively infected with, or recovered from COVID-19. Where available, HLA class I and class II types were obtained from metadata supplied by the sample provider rather than from assay-based typing. The repertoires were released in a freely available public database meant as a resource for research on the immune response to SARS-CoV-2. A de-identified subject ID, COVID-19 status, age in years and sex were almost always included in the sample metadata. The research as a whole found: How much clinical and demographic metadata was included differed by source and by participant, and the metadata was provided uncurated.

The immunoSEQ Assay, a bias-controlled multiplex PCR, was used to amplify TCRbeta CDR3 regions from genomic DNA. The paper's data handling went like this. The number of nucleated cells in each sample was estimated from the amplification of reference gene primers within the assay. To quantify the absolute abundance of each unique TCRbeta CDR3 rearrangement, sequence reads were collapsed and filtered. For each sample, productive Simpson clonality was calculated by taking the square root of Simpson's diversity index across productive rearrangements. TCRdb took this table from immuneACCESS and kept in-frame rearrangements with V and J called. Such tables lack part of the clones; where checked against another copy, unresolved V genes explain under half of the gap, and the rest is unexplained. D and trimming were read from the DNA, whereas the V and J calls and clone size are those reported in that table. Within this sample are about 280,000 clones, with roughly 90% of them counted one time only. The ten largest clonotypes hold 1.9% of the sample.

With regard to this clone: Its target antigen remains unknown. Per-base quality was not reported, and no clone a single base away is much larger than it.

In the prospective study, participants were 18 to 89 years old, resided in approximately 22 geographic areas of the United States, and were enrolled through a virtual design. In the prospective study, cohorts were assigned on the basis of participant-reported clinical history obtained from a screening survey and a study questionnaire. For ImmuneRACE Cohort 3, a participant was defined as recovered based on two consecutive negative NP/OP PCR tests, clearance by a healthcare professional, or resolution of symptoms. In the prospective study, mobile phlebotomists collected whole blood, serum and a nasopharyngeal or oropharyngeal swab from each participant. Prospective study participants could optionally give additional blood draws and questionnaires over an approximately 2-month period. Before DNA extraction, blood samples from the prospective study were shipped at room temperature or frozen. According to the germline V gene, CDR1 reads KGHDR and CDR2 reads SFDVKD. The CDR3, cysteine through phenylalanine, is 14 amino acids long. Only the CDR3 region is kept as DNA, spanning 42 bases read in frame from base 1. Trimming takes 6 bases off V and 7 bases off J; junction bases not matched to a gene: 6.

This TCR was recovered from a woman aged 55 to 70 who had recovered from COVID-19. Sequencing input: PBMCs or T cells enriched from blood (not recorded which). The chain employs TRBV24-1 and TRBJ2-2; 8 central nucleotides agree with TRBD2. The nucleotides are TGTGCCACCAGTATCGGGGGGGCTGGCGGGGAGCTGTTTTTT. It codes for CATSIGGAGGELFF.